The sequence of this TCR beta chain was determined in a study of OX40 agonist ivuxolimab in advanced cancers. Whole-study context: Patients receiving dose escalation had hepatocellular carcinoma, melanoma, renal cell or head and neck cancer. Study results and limitations: The work left the antigen specificity of expanded peripheral T cells undetermined. The average count of expanded clones was higher among CD8+ T cells than among CD4+.

Germline assignment: CDR1 SGHKS and CDR2 YYEKEE (reference sequence). V was trimmed by 3 bases and J by 2 bases, leaving 15 bases between them. The CDR3 sequence is 15 residues long. Repertoires were generated with immunoSEQ multiplex PCR, while TCRdb's copy carries only in-frame clones and drops some. This sample has approximately 74,000 clones; around 87% occur once, and the top ten carry over 9.5%. As to this clone: Its matching antigen is unknown.

The chain couples TRBV5-5 to TRBJ2-7; perhaps D is TRBD1 or TRBD2 (5 bases each). The material sequenced was CD4+ or CD8+ T cells sorted from blood, taken in a trial of the OX40 agonist ivuxolimab. This receptor was taken from an adult with an advanced solid tumor such as melanoma, head and neck, liver or kidney cancer. The CDR3 DNA sequence: TGTGCCAGCAGCTCAGTCCGGGACCAAACCTACGAGCAGTACTTC. As protein: CASSSVRDQTYEQYF.